These T cell receptor beta chains were read from a single sample in a study of blood T cell repertoires in COVID-19. Assay used: immunoSEQ multiplex PCR; TCRdb lists only in-frame clones, some missing. This table has 200,000 to 250,000 clones, more than 80% appearing once. The sample taken for sequencing was PBMCs or T cells enriched from blood (not recorded which). The receptor set was obtained from a man between 60 and 75 years old who had recovered from COVID-19. Both conserved end residues are part of each CDR3. The size of a clone is reported for some rows only, either as once, few or many, or as a class for expanded clones.

J gene,CDR3 length,clone size,V gene,CDR3 protein
TRBJ1-4,15,-,TRBV5-1,CASSQTTAGREKLFF
TRBJ2-1,15,-,TRBV4-2,CASSPASGGDNEQFF
TRBJ1-2,11,-,TRBV29-1,CSVGRKGGYTF
TRBJ2-1,14,-,TRBV5-6,CASSLVQGIDEQFF
TRBJ2-7,16,-,TRBV19,CASSITSQISSYEQYF
TRBJ1-4,14,-,TRBV6-5,CASSYDSTNEKLFF
TRBJ1-5,14,once,TRBV19,CASSPGQGYQPQHF
TRBJ2-7,13,few,TRBV10-3,CAARDREAYEQYF
TRBJ2-1,16,-,TRBV4-3,CASSPQIGGGGSEQFF
TRBJ1-2,13,-,TRBV19,CASQDRANYGYTF
TRBJ2-7,15,-,TRBV2,CASSLTGGAGYEQYF
TRBJ2-7,14,-,TRBV2,CASTWGTGSYEQYF
TRBJ1-2,14,-,TRBV25-1,CASRAWGGDYGYTF
TRBJ1-6,11,-,TRBV2,CASSALSPLHF
TRBJ1-1,13,-,TRBV7-2,CASSYDSYTEAFF
TRBJ1-2,16,-,TRBV2,CASSGVTPLTNYGYTF
TRBJ1-5,12,-,TRBV12-5,CASGLVEWPQHF
TRBJ2-5,14,-,TRBV5-6,CASSPPDRVETQYF
TRBJ1-5,16,once,TRBV19,CASSILGRGRGQPQHF